Listed here are 25 T cell receptor beta chains from one sample, sequenced in a study of PD-1 blockade in classical Hodgkin lymphoma. Autologous stem cell transplantation was followed by relapse in every patient, and brentuximab vedotin exposure varied. The data were produced by immunoSEQ multiplex PCR, yet TCRdb's version contains in-frame clones alone and is incomplete. The data contain 90,000 to 100,000 clones, approximately 80% of them singletons. This specimen was peripheral blood mononuclear cells (PBMCs), taken before the second cycle of nivolumab. The origin of the receptors is a human donor with classical Hodgkin lymphoma.

This sequence joins TRBV18 and TRBJ2-7; TRBD2 agrees at 14 bases. J lost 3 bases, V lost 3 bases, and 7 bases had no gene match. Germline values: CDR1 KGHSH, CDR2 LQKENI. CDR3 length equals 17 residues. CDR3 amino acids: CASSPNTGTSGSYEQYF. In nucleotides, the CDR3 is TGTGCCAGCTCACCGAACACAGGGACTAGCGGGAGCTACGAGCAGTACTTC.

The chain links TRBV29-1 to TRBJ2-7; 7 bases align to TRBD2. The germline V gene encodes CDR1 SQVTM and CDR2 ANQGSEA. The CDR3 consists of 12 residues. V gave up 4 bases and J gave up 2 bases; unmatched junction bases: 2. Here the CDR3 DNA reads TGCAGCGTTGCTAGCGGTGCCTACGAGCAGTACTTC. This sequence encodes CSVASGAYEQYF.

Remarks on this clone: Mismatch with germline at one junction end may stem from a read error. The gene calls are TRBV6-1 and TRBJ2-5, with a tentative D call TRBD1 (5 bases). The germline CDR1 and CDR2 sequences are MNHNS and SASEGT. This CDR3 spans 15 amino acids. Here the CDR3 DNA reads TGTGCCAGCAGAGAAGGGGTGGGCAGGCGTCAGACCCAGTACTTC. Translating gives CASREGVGRRQTQYF.

This clone is labeled medium-sized. This chain joins TRBV6-5 and TRBJ1-2; the D gene is possibly TRBD1 (6 bases). The CDR3 totals 15 residues. V lost 7 bases, J lost 5 bases, and 20 bases lay in between. Germline lookup yields CDR1 MNHEY and CDR2 SVGAGI. The CDR3 DNA reads as TGTGCCAGCACCCCCTCCCGGGACATAAGTTATGGCTACACCTTC. Its translation: CASTPSRDISYGYTF.

The V call is TRBV5-4, the J call TRBJ2-2; TRBD2 agrees at 7 bases. Trimming at V came to 0 bases and at J to 6 bases, leaving 11 bases not matched to a gene. This CDR3 has 17 residues. Germline V gene data show CDR1 as SGHNT and CDR2 as YYREEE (reference sequence). The CDR3 sequence: CASSLGYKIGRPGELFF. In DNA, the CDR3 is TGTGCCAGCAGCTTGGGCTACAAGATCGGGAGGCCCGGGGAGCTGTTTTTT.

This clone was found once. This sequence joins TRBV5-1 and TRBJ1-4, with TRBD1 matching over 9 bases. V shed 0 bases and J 7 bases; nucleotides not matched to a gene: 4. CDR3 length equals 15 residues. Germline V gene data show CDR1 as SGHRS and CDR2 as YFSETQ. The CDR3 reads CASSLAVTGGEKLFF. CDR3 sequence (DNA): TGCGCCAGCAGCTTGGCCGTGACAGGGGGTGAAAAACTGTTTTTT.

The count of this clone is one. The chain joins TRBV5-4 to TRBJ1-4; D is uncertain. Germline V CDR1 and CDR2: SGHNT, YYREEE (reference sequence). The CDR3 is 14 amino acids. The V gene lost 0 bases and the J gene lost 4 bases, with 7 bases spanning the gap. The CDR3 here is CASSLGQVNEKLFF. DNA for the CDR3: TGTGCCAGCAGCTTGGGGCAGGTTAATGAAAAACTGTTTTTT.

The chain recombines TRBV6-5 with TRBJ2-2; unclear D gene. The ends were cut back, 2 bases at V and 3 bases at J, with 10 bases in the middle. The CDR3 is 15 amino acids. Germline-derived CDR1 and CDR2 are MNHEY and SVGAGI. CDR3 nucleotides: TGTGCCAGCAGTTACAATAGGTGGGACACCGGGGAGCTGTTTTTT. It encodes CASSYNRWDTGELFF.

This rearrangement joins TRBV14 to TRBJ2-3; D ambiguous. Trimming shortened V by 0 bases and J by 5 bases, and 6 bases separated the two germline ends. The CDR3 totals 13 residues. CDR1 is SGHDN and CDR2 is FVKESK in the germline V gene. CDR3 nucleotides: TGTGCCAGCAGCCAAGAAAGGATAGATACGCAGTATTTT. Amino acid sequence: CASSQERIDTQYF. Using reference TRBV14 and TRBJ2-3 for the parts outside the CDR3, the full variable domain is EAGVTQFPSHSVIEKGQTVTLRCDPISGHDNLYWYRRVMGKEIKFLLHFVKESKQDESGMPNNRFLAERTGGTYSTLKVQPAELEDSGVYFCASSQERIDTQYFGPGTRLTVL.

This clone appeared a single time. The rearrangement uses TRBV19 and TRBJ1-4, with TRBD1 as a possible D gene (5 bases). Germline CDR1 and CDR2: LNHDA and SQIVND (reference sequence). Trimming took off 4 bases at V and 8 bases at J, with 11 bases between the two ends. The CDR3 is made up of 13 amino acids. CDR3 amino acids: CASSKGSREKLFF. CDR3 bases: TGTGCCAGTAGTAAGGGGTCGCGCGAAAAACTGTTTTTT.

The sample holds one count of this clone. The chain joins TRBV28 to TRBJ2-6; TRBD2 aligns across 8 bases. The CDR3 covers 18 residues. V gave up 5 bases and J gave up 0 bases; unmatched junction bases: 9. Germline V CDR1 and CDR2: MDHEN, SYDVKM. As DNA, the CDR3 is TGTGCCAGCAGTCGGCCGGGACTAGGGGACTCTGGGGCCAACGTCCTGACTTTC. Translation: CASSRPGLGDSGANVLTF.

This sequence joins TRBV10-3 and TRBJ2-3, with TRBD2 identical over 10 bases. CDR3 length: 16 amino acids. CDR1 ENHRY and CDR2 SYGVKD come from the germline V gene. V trimming: 2 bases; J trimming: 1 base; junction bases outside the gene matches: 3. The CDR3 sequence: CAISELGTSGTDTQYF. In nucleotides, the CDR3 is TGTGCCATCAGTGAGCTCGGGACTAGCGGCACAGATACGCAGTATTTT.

The chain joins TRBV4-1 to TRBJ2-7, with TRBD1 matching over 8 bases. In germline, CDR1 is MGHRA, CDR2 YSYEKL. V shed 3 bases, J shed 4 bases, and the junction held 8 bases outside the gene matches. This CDR3 has 15 residues. DNA of the CDR3: TGCGCCAGCAGCCACGCGACAGGGGAAAGGTACGAGCAGTACTTC. As protein: CASSHATGERYEQYF.

The rearrangement uses TRBV19 and TRBJ1-5; possible D gene TRBD1, 6 bases. Trimming pared 6 bases from V and 7 bases from J, leaving 10 bases between. The germline V gene encodes CDR1 LNHDA and CDR2 SQIVND (reference sequence). This CDR3 region has 12 residues. DNA of the CDR3: TGTGCCAGTAGCAACAGGGCCCAGCCCCAGCATTTT. Protein sequence: CASSNRAQPQHF. The full variable domain, in which reference TRBV19 and TRBJ1-5 provide the parts outside the CDR3, is DGGITQSPKYLFRKEGQNVTLSCEQNLNHDAMYWYRQDPGQGLRLIYYSQIVNDFQKGDIAEGYSVSREKKESFPLTVTSAQKNPTAFYLCASSNRAQPQHFGDGTRLSIL.

This sequence joins TRBV19 and TRBJ2-5, with D maybe TRBD1 (6 bases). Germline V gene sequence: CDR1 LNHDA, CDR2 SQIVND (reference sequence). The CDR3 sequence is 15 residues long. Trimming took off 3 bases at V and 5 bases at J, with 16 bases between the two ends. The chain's CDR3 is CASSIGGGRAETQYF. The DNA of the CDR3 is TGTGCCAGTAGTATCGGTGGGGGCAGGGCGGAGACCCAGTACTTC.

The V gene is TRBV2, the J gene TRBJ2-1, with 13 bases matching TRBD2. V lost 7 bases to trimming and J lost 4 bases; unmatched junction nucleotides: 7. CDR1 SNHLY and CDR2 FYNNEI come from the germline V gene. This CDR3 has 16 residues. The CDR3 DNA is TGTGCCAGCAAATTAGGACTAGCGGGAGAGTACAATGAGCAGTTCTTC. It translates to CASKLGLAGEYNEQFF.

The CDR3 spells CASSLTGLAGEVVRTDTQYF. CDR3 sequence (DNA): TGTGCCAGCAGCTTAACGGGACTAGCGGGAGAAGTGGTACGGACAGATACGCAGTATTTT. The genes are TRBV7-3 and TRBJ2-3, with 14 bases fitting TRBD2. Losses at the gene ends were 0 bases for V and 3 bases for J; bases not matched to a gene: 11. The CDR3 covers 20 residues. Germline CDR1 SGHTA, CDR2 FQGTGA.

J is TRBJ1-2 and V is TRBV10-3; 8 positions match TRBD1. J lost 6 bases, V lost 6 bases, and 6 bases had no gene match. This CDR3 contains 13 residues. Germline CDR1 and CDR2: ENHRY and SYGVKD. CDR3 sequence reads: CAISLTGGDGYTF. The CDR3, as DNA: TGTGCCATCAGCCTCACAGGGGGTGATGGCTACACCTTC.

The chain combines TRBV7-2 with TRBJ2-1; 7 nucleotides match TRBD1. The CDR3 contains 12 residues. Germline CDR1 SGHTA, CDR2 FQGNSA. V was pared by 5 bases and J by 9 bases, with 4 bases of the junction left unmatched. The CDR3 sequence is CASSRDRLEQFF. The CDR3 bases are TGTGCCAGCAGCCGGGACAGACTTGAGCAGTTCTTC.

V usage is TRBV9 and J usage is TRBJ1-4; D gene ambiguous. Per the germline V gene, CDR1 is SGDLS and CDR2 is YYNGEE. Trimming removed 1 base at V and 7 bases at J, with 11 bases between. The CDR3 loop spans 14 amino acids. In nucleotides, the CDR3 is TGTGCCAGCAGCGTATTCCCATGGAGTGAAAAACTGTTTTTT. Translation: CASSVFPWSEKLFF.

The chain links TRBV9 to TRBJ2-1; perhaps TRBD2 as D (5 bases). Germline-derived CDR1 and CDR2 are SGDLS and YYNGEE. This CDR3 has 15 residues. The V and J ends lost 1 base and 7 bases respectively, with 15 bases between them. Here the CDR3 reads CASSVMLAGGNEQFF. CDR3 nucleotide sequence: TGTGCCAGCAGCGTAATGTTGGCGGGTGGGAATGAGCAGTTCTTC.

This chain uses TRBV11-3 with TRBJ2-2; D possibly corresponds to TRBD2 (5 bases). Per the germline V gene, CDR1 is SGHNT and CDR2 is YENEEA. The CDR3 extends over 14 amino acids. V lost 4 bases, J lost 7 bases, and 13 bases lay in between. The CDR3 bases are TGTGCCAGCAGCTCCGAGAGGGCTGGCGGGGAGCTGTTTTTT. Translated: CASSSERAGGELFF.

J is TRBJ2-7 and V is TRBV25-1; 9 bases fit TRBD1. Germline loops: CDR1 MGHDK, CDR2 SYGVNS. V lost 3 bases to trimming and J lost 2 bases; unmatched junction nucleotides: 8. The CDR3 length is 16 residues. CDR3 sequence (DNA): TGTGCCAGCAGTGACGACAGGGGGTTCAGCGCCTACGAGCAGTACTTC. Its translation: CASSDDRGFSAYEQYF.

V is TRBV7-6 and J is TRBJ2-5; D assignment may be TRBD1 or TRBD2 (6 bases each). Germline V gives CDR1 SGHVS, CDR2 FNYEAQ. CDR3 size: 16 residues. V lost 1 base and J 1 base, leaving 13 bases between the germline ends. The CDR3 spells CASSLGGAEGQETQYF. CDR3 bases: TGTGCCAGCAGCTTAGGGGGGGCGGAGGGCCAAGAGACCCAGTACTTC.

The gene calls are TRBV4-2 and TRBJ1-2; 8 bases are a match to TRBD1. Losses at the gene ends were 5 bases for V and 5 bases for J; bases not matched to a gene: 7. In germline, CDR1 is LGHNA, CDR2 YNFKEQ. The CDR3 is 14 residues long. CDR3 loop: CASSSTGAGYGYTF. CDR3 sequence (DNA): TGTGCCAGCAGCTCGACAGGGGCCGGGTATGGCTACACCTTC.